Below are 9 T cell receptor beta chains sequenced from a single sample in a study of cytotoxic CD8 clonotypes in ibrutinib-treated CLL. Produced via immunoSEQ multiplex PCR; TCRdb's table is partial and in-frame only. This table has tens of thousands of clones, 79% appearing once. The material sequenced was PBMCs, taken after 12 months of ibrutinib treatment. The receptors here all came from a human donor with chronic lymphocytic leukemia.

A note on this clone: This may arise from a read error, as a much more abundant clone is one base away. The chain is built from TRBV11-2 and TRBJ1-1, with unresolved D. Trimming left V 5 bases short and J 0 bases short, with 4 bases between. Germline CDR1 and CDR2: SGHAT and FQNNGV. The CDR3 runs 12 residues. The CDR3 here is CASSLMNTEAFF. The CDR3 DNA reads TGTGCCAGCAGCCTGATGAACACTGAAGCTTTCTTT.

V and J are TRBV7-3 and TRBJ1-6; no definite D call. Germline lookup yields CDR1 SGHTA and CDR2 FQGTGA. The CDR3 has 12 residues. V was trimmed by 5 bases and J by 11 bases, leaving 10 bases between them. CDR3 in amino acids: CASSPPGPPLHF. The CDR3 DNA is TGTGCCAGCAGCCCCCCTGGGCCACCCCTCCACTTT. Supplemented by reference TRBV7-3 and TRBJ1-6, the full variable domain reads GAGVSQTPSNKVTEKGKYVELRCDPISGHTALYWYRQSLGQGPEFLIYFQGTGAADDSGLPNDRFFAVRPEGSVSTLKIQRTERGDSAVYLCASSPPGPPLHFGNGTRLTVT.

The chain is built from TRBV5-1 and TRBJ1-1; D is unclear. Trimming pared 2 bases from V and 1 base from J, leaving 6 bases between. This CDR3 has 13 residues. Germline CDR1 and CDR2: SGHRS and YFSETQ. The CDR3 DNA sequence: TGCGCCAGCAGCTTACAGACGAACACTGAAGCTTTCTTT. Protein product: CASSLQTNTEAFF.

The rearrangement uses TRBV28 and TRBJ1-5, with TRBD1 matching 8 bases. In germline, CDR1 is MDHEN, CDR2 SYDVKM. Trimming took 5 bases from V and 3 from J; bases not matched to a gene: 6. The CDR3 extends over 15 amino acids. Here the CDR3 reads CASSPRQGYNQPQHF. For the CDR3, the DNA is TGTGCCAGCAGTCCCCGACAGGGGTACAATCAGCCCCAGCATTTT.

In nucleotides, the CDR3 is TGCGCCAGCAGCTTGGGGGTGGGAGATACGCAGTATTTT. This sequence encodes CASSLGVGDTQYF. The rearrangement joins TRBV5-1 to TRBJ2-3, with no clear D. V gave up 0 bases and J gave up 5 bases, with 7 bases separating them. The CDR3 contains 13 residues. CDR1 and CDR2 from the germline V gene are SGHRS and YFSETQ.

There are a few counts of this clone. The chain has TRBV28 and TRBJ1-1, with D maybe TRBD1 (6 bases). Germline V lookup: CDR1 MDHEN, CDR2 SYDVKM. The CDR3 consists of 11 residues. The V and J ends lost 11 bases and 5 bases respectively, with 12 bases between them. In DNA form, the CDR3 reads TGTGCCGGGGGGCCTCCGACTGAAGCTTTCTTT. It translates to CAGGPPTEAFF.

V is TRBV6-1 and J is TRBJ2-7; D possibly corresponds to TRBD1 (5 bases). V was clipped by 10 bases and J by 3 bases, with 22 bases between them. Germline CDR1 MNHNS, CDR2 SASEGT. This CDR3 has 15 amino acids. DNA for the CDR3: TGTGCCACCCGGGTCGCGACAGACACCTTCTACGAGCAGTACTTC. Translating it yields CATRVATDTFYEQYF.

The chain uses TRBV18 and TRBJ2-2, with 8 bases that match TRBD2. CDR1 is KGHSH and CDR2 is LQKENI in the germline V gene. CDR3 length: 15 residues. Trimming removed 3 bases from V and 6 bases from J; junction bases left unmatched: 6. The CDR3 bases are TGTGCCAGCTCACCGGGACTAGGAGGGGCCGGGGAGCTGTTTTTT. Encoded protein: CASSPGLGGAGELFF.

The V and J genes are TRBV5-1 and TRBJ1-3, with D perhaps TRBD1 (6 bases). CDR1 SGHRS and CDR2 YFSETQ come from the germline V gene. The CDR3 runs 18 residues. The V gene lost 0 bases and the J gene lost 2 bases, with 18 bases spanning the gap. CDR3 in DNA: TGCGCCAGCAGCTTGGTGGGGCCCCACGGGGGCGCTGGAAACACCATATATTTT. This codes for CASSLVGPHGGAGNTIYF. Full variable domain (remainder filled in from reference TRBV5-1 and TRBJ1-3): KAGVTQTPRYLIKTRGQQVTLSCSPISGHRSVSWYQQTPGQGLQFLFEYFSETQRNKGNFPGRFSGRQFSNSRSEMNVSTLELGDSALYLCASSLVGPHGGAGNTIYFGEGSWLTVV.